This TCR beta chain was obtained from a study of OX40 agonist ivuxolimab in advanced cancers. Study details: The patients' treatment was ivuxolimab, an agonistic anti-OX40 (CD134) antibody. Of mixed ages from 23 to 79 and averaging approximately 60 years, the group was approximately 80% male.

This CDR3 contains 15 residues. Looked up from germline, CDR1 is SGHTA and CDR2 is FQGTGA. V was cut by 0 bases and J by 3 bases, with 11 bases left in between. Study-wide findings and caveats: The average count of expanded clones was higher among CD8+ T cells than among CD4+.

This table comes from immunoSEQ multiplex PCR, and its TCRdb copy is limited to in-frame clones, with some not included. The table records around 80,000 clones, over 85% of them present only once. With regard to this clone: The antigen remains undetermined.

Sequencing used CD4+ or CD8+ T cells sorted from blood, obtained in a trial of the OX40 agonist ivuxolimab. This sequence was found in an adult with an advanced solid tumor such as melanoma, head and neck, liver or kidney cancer. The genes are TRBV7-3 and TRBJ1-2, with D perhaps matching TRBD1 (6 bases). The CDR3 here is CASSLTGGGHYGYTF. CDR3 coding DNA: TGTGCCAGCAGCTTAACAGGGGGTGGCCACTATGGCTACACCTTC.